Here is one T cell receptor beta chain with its context. Germline V CDR1 and CDR2: SGHRS, YFSETQ. The length of the CDR3 is 14 residues. The V gene lost 4 bases and the J gene lost 4 bases, with 14 bases spanning the gap. This record comes from a study of blood T cell repertoires in COVID-19. As for the study in general: There were acute and convalescent COVID-19 samples, and they came from the United States, Italy and Spain. The cDNA or gDNA used as material had been derived from T cells, B-cell-depleted T cells, or PBMCs.

Methods used by the authors: Reference gene primer amplification yielded estimated nucleated cell counts. Assay: immunoSEQ multiplex PCR; the TCRdb copy retains only in-frame clones and omits some. V, J and clone size are those of that table, while D and trimming were read from the DNA. The sample contains tens of thousands of clones, around 90% of which appear only once. The clonotype was recovered from a human donor with active COVID-19. The donor label of this sample is uncertain. Sequenced input: peripheral blood. The chain joins TRBV5-1 to TRBJ1-2, with D possibly being TRBD1 (6 bases). CDR3 sequence reads: CASSLTGQPYGYTF. For the CDR3, the DNA is TGCGCCAGCAGCCTGACCGGACAGCCCTATGGCTACACCTTC.